The 26 T cell receptor beta chains reported below all come from one sample, sequenced in a study of shared clonotypes between healthy human individuals (TCRdb year 2020). Receptor amplification or capture employed the immunoSEQ multiplex PCR assay. The clones in this table, taken by TCRdb from immuneACCESS, are in-frame only. Not every clone is retained; where verified, under half of the shortfall comes from an unresolved V gene, and the cause of the rest is unknown. The sample table records around 2.1 million clones; around 93% of these occur just once. About 1.8% of the sample is taken by the ten largest. CD8 naive samples were CD45RO-negative cells positively selected for CCR7, giving a CD45RA+CCR7+ population that excluded TemRA cells. The specimen was naive CD8+ T cells from PBMCs. The cell subset or site label, as the study defines it: CD45RA+CCR7+. The receptors shown here come from a young man in good health. Some clones in this sample may be carry-over from other donors' samples.

V gene TRBV7-8 combines with J gene TRBJ1-1; D possibly corresponds to TRBD1 (6 bases). The CDR3 covers 16 residues. The ends were cut back, 5 bases at V and 2 bases at J, with 18 bases in the middle. The V gene's germline CDR1 is SGHVS and CDR2 FQNEAQ. CDR3 in DNA: TGTGCCAGCAGCCCGGGCACAGGGAGAGCAAACACTGAAGCTTTCTTT. Translated: CASSPGTGRANTEAFF.

The CDR3 loop reads CSVVQGEGYTF. CDR3 sequence (DNA): TGCAGCGTTGTACAGGGAGAGGGCTACACCTTC. The rearrangement links TRBV29-1 to TRBJ1-2; maybe TRBD1 (6 bases). Per the germline V gene, CDR1 is SQVTM and CDR2 is ANQGSEA. CDR3 length equals 11 residues. The ends were cut back, 4 bases at V and 8 bases at J, with 11 bases in the middle.

The chain links TRBV28 to TRBJ2-5; D unresolved. This CDR3 comprises 13 residues. Trimming shortened V by 3 bases and J by 2 bases, and 7 bases separated the two germline ends. Germline V gives CDR1 MDHEN, CDR2 SYDVKM. The chain's CDR3 is CASSFESQETQYF. In DNA form, the CDR3 reads TGTGCCAGCAGTTTCGAGAGTCAAGAGACCCAGTACTTC.

This chain uses TRBV7-9 with TRBJ2-5; D may be TRBD1 (5 bases). Trimming shortened V by 7 bases and J by 1 base, and 25 bases separated the two germline ends. Germline V lookup: CDR1 SEHNR, CDR2 FQNEAQ (reference sequence). This CDR3 is 18 amino acids long. The CDR3: CASTLLGQDRQFQETQYF. The DNA of the CDR3 is TGTGCCAGCACCCTCTTAGGGCAGGACCGACAGTTCCAAGAGACCCAGTACTTC.

The chain carries TRBV4-1 and TRBJ2-1; TRBD2 aligns across 10 bases. Germline values: CDR1 MGHRA, CDR2 YSYEKL. The CDR3 loop spans 18 amino acids. V gave up 0 bases and J gave up 7 bases; unmatched junction bases: 12. The CDR3 DNA reads TGCGCCAGCAGCCAAGACCGCCTAAGGGGACTAGCGTCGAATGAGCAGTTCTTC. Protein product: CASSQDRLRGLASNEQFF.

On this clone: Other DNA sequences in the same sample also yield this CDR3. The J gene is TRBJ2-1, the V gene TRBV11-2; 10 bases are shared with TRBD2. The CDR3 has 16 amino acids. V lost 0 bases and J lost 3; bases outside the gene matches: 2. Germline-derived CDR1 and CDR2 are SGHAT and FQNNGV. CDR3 sequence (DNA): TGTGCCAGCAGCTTAGAAGGGACTAGCGTCTACAATGAGCAGTTCTTC. Translated: CASSLEGTSVYNEQFF.

V usage is TRBV5-1 and J usage is TRBJ2-7; 7 nucleotides align to TRBD1. The CDR3 consists of 15 residues. The J segment lost 4 bases and the V segment lost 4 bases, leaving 11 bases of the junction unmatched. CDR1 SGHRS and CDR2 YFSETQ come from the germline V gene. The CDR3 bases are TGCGCCAGCAGCCTTAGACAGGGATGGAGTTACGAGCAGTACTTC. Translating it yields CASSLRQGWSYEQYF.

This chain connects TRBV10-1 to TRBJ2-1; D unclear. Germline V gene lookup returns CDR1 WNHNN and CDR2 SYGVQD (reference sequence). This CDR3 has 16 amino acids. V lost 0 bases and J lost 5, with 14 bases in between. The chain's CDR3 is CASSESSTQLNNEQFF. DNA for the CDR3: TGCGCCAGCAGTGAGTCATCGACTCAATTGAACAATGAGCAGTTCTTC.

The rearrangement links TRBV10-3 to TRBJ1-5; D is possibly TRBD1 (5 bases). Trimming pared 0 bases from V and 2 bases from J, leaving 8 bases between. The germline CDR1 and CDR2 sequences are ENHRY and SYGVKD. CDR3 length: 15 residues. CDR3 in DNA: TGTGCCATCAGTGAGTCCCGGGACCGCAATCAGCCCCAGCATTTT. Its protein is CAISESRDRNQPQHF.

V and J are TRBV6-5 and TRBJ1-2; no clear D gene. The germline gives CDR1 MNHEY, CDR2 SVGAGI. With 5 bases removed from V and 8 bases from J, the gap between germline ends came to 12 bases. The length of the CDR3 is 12 residues. The CDR3 protein is CASSPGSIGYTF. The CDR3 nucleotides read TGTGCCAGCAGTCCTGGGAGTATCGGCTACACCTTC.

The chain recombines TRBV27 with TRBJ2-2, with TRBD2 as a possible D gene (6 bases). V gave up 3 bases and J gave up 5 bases, with 13 bases separating them. Germline assignment: CDR1 MNHEY and CDR2 SMNVEV (reference sequence). There are 15 residues in the CDR3. For the CDR3, the DNA is TGTGCCAGCAGTTTTTTTCAGGGAGGAACCGGGGAGCTGTTTTTT. Its translation is CASSFFQGGTGELFF.

This chain joins TRBV18 and TRBJ2-7; weak D call: TRBD1 (6 bases). V was shortened by 6 bases and J by 2 bases, with 14 bases between the two germline ends. Germline CDR1 reads KGHSH; CDR2 reads LQKENI. The length of the CDR3 is 14 residues. As DNA, the CDR3 is TGTGCCAGCTCTCCCGACAGGCGACCCTACGAGCAGTACTTC. The encoded protein is CASSPDRRPYEQYF.

The chain is built from TRBV9 and TRBJ1-3, with D tentatively TRBD1 (5 bases). With 0 bases removed from V and 2 bases from J, the gap between germline ends came to 18 bases. The CDR3 covers 18 residues. In germline, CDR1 is SGDLS, CDR2 YYNGEE. This chain's CDR3 is CASSVVGDGTRPGNTIYF. In DNA form, the CDR3 reads TGTGCCAGCAGCGTAGTCGGGGACGGGACGAGGCCTGGAAACACCATATATTTT.

This CDR3 is CASGIRDWTGVNTGELFF. The CDR3 DNA reads as TGTGCCAGCGGCATCAGGGATTGGACAGGGGTGAACACCGGGGAGCTGTTTTTT. This chain joins TRBV27 and TRBJ2-2; 9 bases align to TRBD1. The V segment lost 8 bases and the J segment 1 base; nucleotides outside the gene matches: 14. Germline CDR1 reads MNHEY; CDR2 reads SMNVEV (reference sequence). The CDR3 extends over 18 amino acids.

The gene calls are TRBV7-2 and TRBJ1-5; no clear D. The V gene lost 4 bases and the J gene lost 6 bases, with 16 bases spanning the gap. This CDR3 is 15 amino acids long. CDR1 is SGHTA, CDR2 FQGNSA, per germline. For the CDR3, the DNA is TGTGCCAGCAGCTCCGGTCCCTATACGGGTCAGCCCCAGCATTTT. This encodes CASSSGPYTGQPQHF. The full variable domain, its missing parts supplied by reference TRBV7-2 and TRBJ1-5, is GAGVSQSPSNKVTEKGKDVELRCDPISGHTALYWYRQSLGQGLEFLIYFQGNSAPDKSGLPSDRFSAERTGGSVSTLTIQRTQQEDSAVYLCASSSGPYTGQPQHFGDGTRLSIL.

The chain links TRBV19 to TRBJ1-2; D gene uncertain. With 2 bases removed from V and 1 base from J, the gap between germline ends came to 8 bases. The CDR3 has 14 amino acids. Germline V gene data show CDR1 as LNHDA and CDR2 as SQIVND (reference sequence). The CDR3 DNA follows: TGTGCCAGTAGTATATTCGCGGATAACTATGGCTACACCTTC. As protein: CASSIFADNYGYTF.

The V gene is TRBV27, the J gene TRBJ2-1; D uncertain. The CDR3 totals 18 residues. Germline loops: CDR1 MNHEY, CDR2 SMNVEV (reference sequence). V lost 0 bases and J lost 3, with 18 bases in between. Here the CDR3 reads CASSLSGSLAANYNEQFF. As DNA, the CDR3 is TGTGCCAGCAGTTTATCGGGGTCATTGGCAGCCAACTACAATGAGCAGTTCTTC.

Comments on this clone: The same CDR3 is also encoded by other DNA sequences in this sample. V and J are TRBV6-5 and TRBJ2-2, with TRBD1 as a possible D gene (6 bases). The germline V and J ends were trimmed by 6 bases and 4 bases, with 12 bases remaining between them. This CDR3 is built from 14 residues. Germline CDR1 is MNHEY and CDR2 is SVGAGI. The CDR3 nucleotides read TGTGCCAGCAGAGGGACACGCTCCACCGGGGAGCTGTTTTTT. Amino acid sequence: CASRGTRSTGELFF.

This clone was seen just once. The gene calls are TRBV7-9 and TRBJ2-1; D is possibly TRBD1 or TRBD2 (5 bases each). Germline CDR1 reads SEHNR; CDR2 reads FQNEAQ (reference sequence). V lost 0 bases and J 1 base, leaving 16 bases between the germline ends. CDR3 length equals 18 residues. CDR3 nucleotides: TGTGCCAGCAGCTTAGCGTTACCTTCGGGGCTTTCCTACAATGAGCAGTTCTTC. Amino acid sequence: CASSLALPSGLSYNEQFF.

The chain employs TRBV19 and TRBJ1-4; D gene ambiguous. CDR1 is LNHDA and CDR2 is SQIVND in the germline V gene (reference sequence). The CDR3 is 14 amino acids. V lost 9 bases and J 5 bases, leaving 16 bases between the germline ends. This CDR3 is CASQGALPNEKLFF. CDR3 DNA: TGTGCCAGCCAAGGAGCCCTACCGAATGAAAAACTGTTTTTT.

This chain joins TRBV15 and TRBJ2-7; the D call may be TRBD1 or TRBD2 (5 bases each). Germline CDR1 and CDR2: LNHNV and YYDKDF (reference sequence). This CDR3 comprises 14 residues. The germline V and J ends were trimmed by 1 base and 3 bases, with 10 bases remaining between them. CDR3 loop: CATSRGGEGYEQYF. CDR3 sequence (DNA): TGTGCCACCAGCAGAGGAGGGGAAGGCTACGAGCAGTACTTC.

The chain joins TRBV7-9 to TRBJ2-3; TRBD2 might be the D (6 bases). Trimming took off 2 bases at V and 0 bases at J, with 12 bases between the two ends. Germline-derived CDR1 and CDR2 are SEHNR and FQNEAQ (reference sequence). The CDR3 loop spans 16 amino acids. The CDR3 region has the DNA TGTGCCAGCAGCTTAAACGCGGGGCCAAGCACAGATACGCAGTATTTT. Encoded protein: CASSLNAGPSTDTQYF.

The chain combines TRBV5-1 with TRBJ2-2, with a tentative D call TRBD2 (6 bases). Germline values: CDR1 SGHRS, CDR2 YFSETQ. The CDR3 consists of 14 residues. V lost 4 bases to trimming and J lost 5 bases, with 12 bases between them. The CDR3, as DNA: TGCGCCAGCAGCCTGGGACTTCAAACCGGGGAGCTGTTTTTT. This encodes CASSLGLQTGELFF.

This CDR3 is CSVAGTDRSYNEQFF. CDR3 in DNA: TGCAGCGTGGCCGGGACAGATCGCTCCTACAATGAGCAGTTCTTC. The chain joins TRBV29-1 to TRBJ2-1, with 7 bases aligning to TRBD1. CDR1 and CDR2 (germline): SQVTM, ANQGSEA. J gave up 0 bases and V 6 bases, and 8 bases lay outside the gene matches. This CDR3 has 15 amino acids.

The gene calls are TRBV30 and TRBJ1-5; 9 nucleotides line up with TRBD1. Germline V gives CDR1 GTSNPN, CDR2 SVGIG (reference sequence). With V trimmed by 5 bases and J by 1 base, 6 bases remained unmatched. The CDR3 loop spans 15 amino acids. CDR3 in amino acids: CAWGDTGGSNQPQHF. CDR3 DNA: TGTGCCTGGGGCGACACAGGGGGCAGCAATCAGCCCCAGCATTTT.

The chain couples TRBV28 to TRBJ2-5; 8 bases agree with TRBD1. Germline CDR1 MDHEN, CDR2 SYDVKM. V dropped 8 bases and J dropped 5; count of bases not matched to a gene: 7. CDR3 size: 13 residues. CDR3 sequence reads: CASAYDRGETQYF. CDR3 coding DNA: TGTGCCAGCGCTTACGACAGGGGTGAGACCCAGTACTTC.